This is a list of T cell receptor beta chains from one sample in a study of cytomegalovirus exposure and HLA in healthy donors. Measured with immunoSEQ multiplex PCR; TCRdb has only the in-frame clones, and not every one. The table lists 130,000 or so clones, over 75% of them singletons. Specimen: PBMCs. These TCRs come from a woman aged 25 to 39 in good health and CMV-seronegative. The CDR3 runs from the conserved cysteine through the conserved F or W. The D gene is left open where the match is weak. Rows may omit the clone size; those that give it use once, few, many or a size class.

>TRBV10-3|-|TRBJ1-1|-
CAISTGTPSEAFF
>TRBV11-3|TRBD1|TRBJ1-1|-
CASSLRTGTTEAFF
>TRBV27|-|TRBJ2-3|-
CASSLVGARLTDAQYF
>TRBV6-1|-|TRBJ1-6|-
CASTGTPYNSPLHF
>TRBV7-2|-|TRBJ1-2|-
CASSLFQQAANYGYTF
>TRBV9|-|TRBJ2-2|-
CASRKEGTGELFF
>TRBV9|-|TRBJ2-5|-
CASSPGRVGETQYF
>TRBV30|-|TRBJ2-7|-
CAWEGGQSYEQYF
>TRBV19|-|TRBJ1-5|-
CASRLGQQPQHF
>TRBV13|TRBD1|TRBJ1-6|-
CASSPPGTDNSPLHF
>TRBV19|TRBD1|TRBJ2-2|-
CASSPRTGGFTGELFF
>TRBV12-5|TRBD1|TRBJ1-1|-
CASGWPGGNTEAFF
>TRBV5-1|-|TRBJ1-2|once
CASSKTGNYGYTF
>TRBV4-3|TRBD1|TRBJ2-7|-
CASSPRGGGEQYF
>TRBV19|TRBD1|TRBJ1-1|few
CASSIGGQWNTEAFF
>TRBV21-1|-|TRBJ1-2|-
CASSSPWTESNYGYTF
>TRBV10-1|-|TRBJ2-1|-
CASSELQYNEQFF
>TRBV29-1|-|TRBJ1-4|-
CSVALVGEKLFF
>TRBV7-2|TRBD2|TRBJ2-5|-
CASSLGLAGPQETQYF
>TRBV11-2|TRBD2|TRBJ2-3|-
CASSLDPPGLAGTDTQYF
>TRBV10-3|-|TRBJ2-7|-
CAISGGVSASYEQYF
>TRBV5-5|TRBD2|TRBJ2-1|few
CASSYKAGANEQFF
>TRBV7-9|TRBD2|TRBJ2-1|-
CASSPHGRGGYNEQFF
>TRBV5-6|-|TRBJ2-1|-
CASSPSGGFVDNEQFF
>TRBV20-1|-|TRBJ2-7|-
CSAAREEGQYF
>TRBV7-2|TRBD2|TRBJ2-1|-
CASSLSPPGLAGAHNEQFF
>TRBV30|TRBD1|TRBJ1-6|-
CAWSTRDRPNSPLHF
>TRBV10-2|TRBD2|TRBJ2-1|-
CASRRTREGEFQFF
>TRBV7-2|TRBD2|TRBJ2-3|-
CASSPRTSGGAGADTQYF
>TRBV11-2|TRBD1|TRBJ1-3|-
CASSSYRDRATGNTIYF
>TRBV11-2|TRBD1|TRBJ2-7|-
CASSTGTGGGEQYF
>TRBV5-6|TRBD2|TRBJ2-7|-
CASSLVRGAYEQYF
>TRBV7-2|-|TRBJ1-2|-
CASSLGTPNYYGYTF
>TRBV30|TRBD2|TRBJ2-5|once
CAWSHGSGAFETQYF
>TRBV28|-|TRBJ2-3|-
CASSKTGRTDTQYF
>TRBV6-1|-|TRBJ1-2|-
CASRPGGGGYTF
>TRBV4-1|-|TRBJ2-1|-
CASSQGGLSYNEQFF
>TRBV6-5|TRBD2|TRBJ2-7|-
CASRSGGRYEQYF
>TRBV19|-|TRBJ1-6|few
CASSIGPENSPLHF
>TRBV28|-|TRBJ1-1|once
CASSFPGGNDAEAFF
>TRBV19|-|TRBJ2-1|once
CASSIDPGSYEQFF
>TRBV29-1|-|TRBJ2-7|-
CSVEESEYEQYF
>TRBV18|TRBD2|TRBJ2-3|once
CASSPGGGFSSTDTQYF
>TRBV6-1|TRBD2|TRBJ2-3|-
CASSEASGGITDTQYF
>TRBV5-6|TRBD1|TRBJ1-5|-
CASSLLSRQGADNQPQHF
>TRBV2|-|TRBJ1-2|-
CASTIQGFLAAGYTF
>TRBV30|TRBD1|TRBJ2-7|-
CAWSLGQGVYEQYF
>TRBV11-3|TRBD1|TRBJ2-3|-
CASSFGTGTSTDTQYF
>TRBV5-5|-|TRBJ2-7|-
CASSLGQGLKFYEQYF
>TRBV5-1|TRBD2|TRBJ2-1|once
CASSSIAGGYNEQFF
>TRBV7-9|-|TRBJ1-1|-
CASNRYKNTEAFF
>TRBV11-2|-|TRBJ2-7|-
CASRKSEVFRGPSYEQYF
>TRBV7-2|TRBD1|TRBJ1-1|-
CASSLGGGENTEAFF